This T cell receptor (beta chain) was observed in a study of PD-1 blockade in classical Hodgkin lymphoma. Across the whole study: On a schedule of every 2 weeks, patients received nivolumab 3 mg/kg intravenously. Study-wide findings and caveats: A reduction in baseline TCR diversity was reportedly seen in newly diagnosed patients relative to healthy donors. Baseline diversity was lower in partial responders and progressors than complete responders. CD4+ TCR diversity climbed significantly by C4D1, unlike CD8+ TCR diversity.

Comment on this clone: Its antigen is undetermined.

Described time point: cycle 4 day 1 (C4D1), after 6 weeks of nivolumab. Following autologous stem cell transplantation, relapse occurred in every patient, and exposure to brentuximab vedotin varied. Germline values: CDR1 MDHEN, CDR2 SYDVKM. The CDR3 totals 18 residues. V was pared by 2 bases and J by 4 bases, with 6 bases of the junction left unmatched. TCRdb's copy holds only in-frame clones and misses some; the assay was immunoSEQ multiplex PCR. The table lists more than 90,000 clones, just under 80% of them singletons, with roughly 10% in the top ten. This sequence was found in a human donor with classical Hodgkin lymphoma. This chain links TRBV28 with TRBJ2-1, with 15 nucleotides matching TRBD2. The sample here was peripheral blood mononuclear cells (PBMCs), taken before the fourth cycle of nivolumab. The chain's CDR3 is CASSLGLAGGQGYNEQFF. The CDR3 DNA is TGTGCCAGCAGTTTAGGACTAGCGGGAGGGCAGGGATACAATGAGCAGTTCTTC.